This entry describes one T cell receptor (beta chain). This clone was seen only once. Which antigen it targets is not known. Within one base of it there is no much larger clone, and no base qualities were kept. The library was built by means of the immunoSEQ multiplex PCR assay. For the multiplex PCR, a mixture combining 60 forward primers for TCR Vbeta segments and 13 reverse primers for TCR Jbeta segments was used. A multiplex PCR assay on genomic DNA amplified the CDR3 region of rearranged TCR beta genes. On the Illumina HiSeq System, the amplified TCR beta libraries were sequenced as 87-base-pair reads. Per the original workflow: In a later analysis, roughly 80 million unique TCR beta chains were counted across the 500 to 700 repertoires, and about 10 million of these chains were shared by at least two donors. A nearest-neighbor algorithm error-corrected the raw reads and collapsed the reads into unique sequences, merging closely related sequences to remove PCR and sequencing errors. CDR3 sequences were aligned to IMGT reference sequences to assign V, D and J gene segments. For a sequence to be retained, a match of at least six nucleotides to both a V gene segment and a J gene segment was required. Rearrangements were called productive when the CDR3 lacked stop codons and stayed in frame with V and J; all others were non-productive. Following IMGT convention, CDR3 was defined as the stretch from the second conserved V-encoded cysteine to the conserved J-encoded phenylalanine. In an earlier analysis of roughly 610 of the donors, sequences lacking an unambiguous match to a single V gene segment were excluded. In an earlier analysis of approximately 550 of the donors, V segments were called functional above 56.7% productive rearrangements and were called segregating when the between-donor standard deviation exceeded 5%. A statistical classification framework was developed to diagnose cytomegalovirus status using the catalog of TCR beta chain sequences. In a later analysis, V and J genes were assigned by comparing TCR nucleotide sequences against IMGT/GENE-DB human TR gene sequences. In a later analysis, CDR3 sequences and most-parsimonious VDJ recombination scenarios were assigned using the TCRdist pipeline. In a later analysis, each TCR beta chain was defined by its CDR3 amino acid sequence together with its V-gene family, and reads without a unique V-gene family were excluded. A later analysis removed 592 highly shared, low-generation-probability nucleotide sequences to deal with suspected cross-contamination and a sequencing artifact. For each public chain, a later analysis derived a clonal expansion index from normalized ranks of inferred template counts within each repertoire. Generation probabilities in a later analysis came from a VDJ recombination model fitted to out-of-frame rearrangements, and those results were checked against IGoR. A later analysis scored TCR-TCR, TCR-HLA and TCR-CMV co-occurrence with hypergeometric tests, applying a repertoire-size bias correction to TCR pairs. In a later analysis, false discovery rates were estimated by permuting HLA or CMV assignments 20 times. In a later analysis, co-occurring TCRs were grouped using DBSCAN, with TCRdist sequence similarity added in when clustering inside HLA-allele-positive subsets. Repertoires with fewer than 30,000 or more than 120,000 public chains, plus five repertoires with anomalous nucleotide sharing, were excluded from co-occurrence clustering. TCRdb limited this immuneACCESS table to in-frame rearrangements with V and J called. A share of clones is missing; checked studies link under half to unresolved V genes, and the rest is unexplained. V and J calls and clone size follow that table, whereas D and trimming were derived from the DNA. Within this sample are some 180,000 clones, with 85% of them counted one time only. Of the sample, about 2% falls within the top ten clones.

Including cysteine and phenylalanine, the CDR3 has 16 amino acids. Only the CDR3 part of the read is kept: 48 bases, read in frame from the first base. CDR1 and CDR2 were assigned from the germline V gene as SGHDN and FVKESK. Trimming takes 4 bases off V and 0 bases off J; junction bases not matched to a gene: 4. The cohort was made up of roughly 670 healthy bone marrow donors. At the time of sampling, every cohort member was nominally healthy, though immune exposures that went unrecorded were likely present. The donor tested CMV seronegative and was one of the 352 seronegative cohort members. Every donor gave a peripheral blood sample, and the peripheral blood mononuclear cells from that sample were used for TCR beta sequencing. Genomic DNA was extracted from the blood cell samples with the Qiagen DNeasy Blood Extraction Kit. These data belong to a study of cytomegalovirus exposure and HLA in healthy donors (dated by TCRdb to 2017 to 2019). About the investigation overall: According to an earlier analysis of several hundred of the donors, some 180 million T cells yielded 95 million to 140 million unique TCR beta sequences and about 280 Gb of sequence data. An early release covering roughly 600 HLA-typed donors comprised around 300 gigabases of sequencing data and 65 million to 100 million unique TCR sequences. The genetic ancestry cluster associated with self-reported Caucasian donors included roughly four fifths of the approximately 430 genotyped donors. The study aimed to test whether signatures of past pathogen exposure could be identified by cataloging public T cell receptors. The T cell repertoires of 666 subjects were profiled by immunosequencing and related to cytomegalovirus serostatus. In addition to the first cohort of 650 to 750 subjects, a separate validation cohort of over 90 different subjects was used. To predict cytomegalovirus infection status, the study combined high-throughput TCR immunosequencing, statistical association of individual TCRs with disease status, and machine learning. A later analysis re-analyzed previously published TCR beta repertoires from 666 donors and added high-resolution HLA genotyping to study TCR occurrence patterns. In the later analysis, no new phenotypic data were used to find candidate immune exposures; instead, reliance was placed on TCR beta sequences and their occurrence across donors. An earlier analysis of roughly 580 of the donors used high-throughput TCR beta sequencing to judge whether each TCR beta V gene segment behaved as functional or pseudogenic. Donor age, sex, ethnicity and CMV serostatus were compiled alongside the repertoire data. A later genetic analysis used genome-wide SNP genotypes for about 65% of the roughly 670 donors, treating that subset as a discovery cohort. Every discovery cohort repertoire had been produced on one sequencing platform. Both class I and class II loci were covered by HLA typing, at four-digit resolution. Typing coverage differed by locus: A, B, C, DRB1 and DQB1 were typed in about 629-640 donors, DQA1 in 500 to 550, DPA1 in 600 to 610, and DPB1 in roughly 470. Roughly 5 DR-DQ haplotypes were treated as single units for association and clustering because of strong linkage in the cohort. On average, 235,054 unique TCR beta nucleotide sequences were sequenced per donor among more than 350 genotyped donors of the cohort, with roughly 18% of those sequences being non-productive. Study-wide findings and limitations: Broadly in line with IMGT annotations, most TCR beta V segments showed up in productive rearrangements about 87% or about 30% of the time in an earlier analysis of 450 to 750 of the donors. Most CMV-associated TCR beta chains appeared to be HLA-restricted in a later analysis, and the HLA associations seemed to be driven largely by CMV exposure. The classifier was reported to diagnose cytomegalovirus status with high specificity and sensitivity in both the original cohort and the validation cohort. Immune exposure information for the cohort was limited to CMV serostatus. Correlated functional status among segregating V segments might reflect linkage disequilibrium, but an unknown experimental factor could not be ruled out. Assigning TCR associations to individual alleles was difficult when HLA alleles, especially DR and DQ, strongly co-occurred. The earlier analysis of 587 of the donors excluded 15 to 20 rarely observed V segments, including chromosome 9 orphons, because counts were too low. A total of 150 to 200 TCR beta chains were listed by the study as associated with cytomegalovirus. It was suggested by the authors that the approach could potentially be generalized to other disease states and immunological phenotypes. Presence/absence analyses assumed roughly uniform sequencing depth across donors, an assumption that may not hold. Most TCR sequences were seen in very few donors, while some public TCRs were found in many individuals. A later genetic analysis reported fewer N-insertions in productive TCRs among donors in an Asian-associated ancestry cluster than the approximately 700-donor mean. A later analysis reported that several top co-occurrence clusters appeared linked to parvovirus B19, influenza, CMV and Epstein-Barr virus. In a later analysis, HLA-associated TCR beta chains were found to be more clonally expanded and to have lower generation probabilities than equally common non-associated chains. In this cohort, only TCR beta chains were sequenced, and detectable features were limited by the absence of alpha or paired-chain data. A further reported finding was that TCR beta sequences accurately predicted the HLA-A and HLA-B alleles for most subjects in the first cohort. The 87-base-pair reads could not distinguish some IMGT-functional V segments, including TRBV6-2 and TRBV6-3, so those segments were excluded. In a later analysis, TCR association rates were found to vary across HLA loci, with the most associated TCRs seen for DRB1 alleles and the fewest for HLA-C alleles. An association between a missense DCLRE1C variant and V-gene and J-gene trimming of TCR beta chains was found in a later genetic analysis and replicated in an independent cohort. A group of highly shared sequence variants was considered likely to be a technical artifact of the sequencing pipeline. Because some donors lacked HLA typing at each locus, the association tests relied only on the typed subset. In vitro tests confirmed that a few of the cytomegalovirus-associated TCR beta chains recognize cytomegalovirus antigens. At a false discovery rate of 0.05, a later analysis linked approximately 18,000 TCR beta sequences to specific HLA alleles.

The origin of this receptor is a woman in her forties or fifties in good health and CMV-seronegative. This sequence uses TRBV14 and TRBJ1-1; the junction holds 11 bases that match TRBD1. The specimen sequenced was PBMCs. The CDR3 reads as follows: CASSLTGQGVNTEAFF. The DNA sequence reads TGTGCCAGCAGCCTTACGGGACAGGGGGTGAACACTGAAGCTTTCTTT.